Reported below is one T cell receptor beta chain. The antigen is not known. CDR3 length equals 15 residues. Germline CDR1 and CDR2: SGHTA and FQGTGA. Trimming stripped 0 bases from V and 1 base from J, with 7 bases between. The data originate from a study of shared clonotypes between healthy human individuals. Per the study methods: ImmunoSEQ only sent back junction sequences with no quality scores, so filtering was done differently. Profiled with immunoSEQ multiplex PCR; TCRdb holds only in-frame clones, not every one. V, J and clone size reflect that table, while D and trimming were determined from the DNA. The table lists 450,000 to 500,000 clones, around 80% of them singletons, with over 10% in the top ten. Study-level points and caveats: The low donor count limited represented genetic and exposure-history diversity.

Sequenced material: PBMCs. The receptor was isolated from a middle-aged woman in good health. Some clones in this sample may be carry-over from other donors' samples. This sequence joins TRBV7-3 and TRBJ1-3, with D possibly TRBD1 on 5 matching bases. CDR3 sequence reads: CASSLTGESGNTIYF. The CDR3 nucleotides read TGTGCCAGCAGCTTAACGGGGGAATCTGGAAACACCATATATTTT.